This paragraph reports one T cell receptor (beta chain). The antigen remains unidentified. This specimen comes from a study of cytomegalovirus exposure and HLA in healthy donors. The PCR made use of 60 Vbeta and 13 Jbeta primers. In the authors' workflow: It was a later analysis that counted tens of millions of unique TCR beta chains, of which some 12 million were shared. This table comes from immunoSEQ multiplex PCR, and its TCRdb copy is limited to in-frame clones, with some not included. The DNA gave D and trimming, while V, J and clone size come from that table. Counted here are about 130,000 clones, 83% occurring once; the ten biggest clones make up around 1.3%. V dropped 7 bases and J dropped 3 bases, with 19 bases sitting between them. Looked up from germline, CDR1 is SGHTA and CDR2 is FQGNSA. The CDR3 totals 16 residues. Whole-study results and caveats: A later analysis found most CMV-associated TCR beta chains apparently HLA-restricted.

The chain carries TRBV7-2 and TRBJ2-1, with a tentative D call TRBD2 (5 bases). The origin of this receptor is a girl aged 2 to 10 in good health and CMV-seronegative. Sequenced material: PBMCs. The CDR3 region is CASIDLRGVIYNEQFF. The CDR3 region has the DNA TGTGCCAGCATCGACCTTCGGGGTGTCATCTACAATGAGCAGTTCTTC. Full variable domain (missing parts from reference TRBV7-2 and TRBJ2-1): GAGVSQSPSNKVTEKGKDVELRCDPISGHTALYWYRQSLGQGLEFLIYFQGNSAPDKSGLPSDRFSAERTGGSVSTLTIQRTQQEDSAVYLCASIDLRGVIYNEQFFGPGTRLTVL.